These 24 T cell receptor beta chains were all obtained from the same sample, sequenced in a study of T-cell memory formation after mild COVID-19 (dated by TCRdb to the early 2020s). Libraries were constructed by 5' RACE. The sequencing machine was an Illumina NovaSeq 6000. TCRdb handled the public reads itself, with Q25 trimming in fastp and clone calling in MiXCR, and kept productive beta chains. One record per CDR3 amino acid sequence lists the most common genes and DNA. The sample yields around 370,000 distinct CDR3 sequences; around a fifth were counted once. The ten top clones hold roughly an eighth of the sample. The sequenced material came from PBMCs or a T cell subset sorted from them (not recorded which). The receptor source for this set is an adult woman who had mild COVID-19 (a few samples of this study predate the infection). The sample titles of this study are shuffled in the database, so cell type and time point are left out; the donor was told from shared clones.

This clonotype is a singleton in its sample. This rearrangement joins TRBV19 to TRBJ1-2; no firm D call. V gave up 1 base and J gave up 4 bases, with 7 bases separating them. The CDR3 length is 13 residues. Germline-derived CDR1 and CDR2 are LNHDA and SQIVND (reference sequence). Written as DNA, the CDR3 is TGTGCCAGTAGTATAGGGCTGGGCTATGGCTACACCTTC. This codes for CASSIGLGYGYTF. Full variable domain (outside the CDR3, taken from reference TRBV19 and TRBJ1-2): DGGITQSPKYLFRKEGQNVTLSCEQNLNHDAMYWYRQDPGQGLRLIYYSQIVNDFQKGDIAEGYSVSREKKESFPLTVTSAQKNPTAFYLCASSIGLGYGYTFGSGTRLTVV.

J is TRBJ2-7 and V is TRBV3-1; the D is unclear. V gave up 1 base and J gave up 7 bases, with 14 bases separating them. Germline lookup yields CDR1 LGHDT and CDR2 YNNKEL (reference sequence). CDR3 size: 14 residues. This chain's CDR3 is CASSQGTASLEQYF. The CDR3 DNA follows: TGTGCCAGCAGCCAAGGGACCGCCTCCCTTGAGCAGTACTTC.

The chain employs TRBV24-1 and TRBJ2-2; no definite D call. In germline, CDR1 is KGHDR, CDR2 SFDVKD. This CDR3 spans 14 amino acids. Between the trimmed V and J ends, which lost 3 bases and 6 bases, there was a span of 10 bases. This CDR3 reads CATSDPSVAGELFF. The CDR3, as DNA: TGTGCCACCAGTGATCCGAGTGTGGCCGGGGAGCTGTTTTTT.

V and J are TRBV30 and TRBJ2-7; the D gene is possibly TRBD1 (6 bases). The V gene's germline CDR1 is GTSNPN and CDR2 SVGIG (reference sequence). The CDR3 is 13 amino acids. The V gene lost 1 base and the J gene lost 3 bases, with 10 bases spanning the gap. CDR3 protein: CAWSGKQGYEQYF. The CDR3 DNA sequence: TGTGCCTGGAGTGGAAAACAGGGCTACGAGCAGTACTTC.

The genes are TRBV7-2 and TRBJ1-6; D is uncertain. The length of the CDR3 is 14 residues. The germline gives CDR1 SGHTA, CDR2 FQGNSA. V dropped 1 base and J dropped 10 bases, with 11 bases sitting between them. CDR3 region: CASSLGADRSPLHF. CDR3 coding DNA: TGTGCCAGCAGCTTAGGGGCAGATAGATCACCCCTCCACTTT.

This clonotype was observed at least ten times. The chain couples TRBV18 to TRBJ2-5, with TRBD1 matching over 9 bases. The CDR3 loop spans 15 amino acids. CDR1 KGHSH and CDR2 LQKENI come from the germline V gene. V lost 4 bases, J lost 2 bases, and 5 bases stayed unmatched. CDR3 in DNA: TGTGCCAGCTCACAACCGGGACAGGGACAAGAGACCCAGTACTTC. This codes for CASSQPGQGQETQYF.

The V gene is TRBV18, the J gene TRBJ2-2; D remains unclear. In germline, CDR1 is KGHSH, CDR2 LQKENI. The V gene lost 1 base and the J gene lost 0 bases, with 9 bases spanning the gap. CDR3 size: 16 residues. The CDR3 loop reads CASSPQKDTNTGELFF. The CDR3 DNA follows: TGTGCCAGCTCACCACAAAAAGACACGAACACCGGGGAGCTGTTTTTT.

This clonotype was recorded at least ten times. For the CDR3, the DNA is TGTGCCAGCACCCTTCTAGCGGGGGGGCGGCATGAGCAGTTCTTC. Translated, it gives CASTLLAGGRHEQFF. The chain links TRBV12-3 or TRBV12-4 to TRBJ2-1, with 12 positions matching TRBD2. Losses at the gene ends were 7 bases for V and 8 bases for J; bases not matched to a gene: 9. The length of the CDR3 is 15 residues.

This chain connects TRBV12-3 or TRBV12-4 to TRBJ1-5; possibly TRBD1 for D (5 bases). The CDR3 consists of 13 residues. V was pared by 3 bases and J by 7 bases, with 10 bases between. CDR3 residues: CASSLQGLQPQHF. CDR3 in DNA: TGTGCCAGCAGTTTGCAGGGTTTACAGCCCCAGCATTTT.

V gene TRBV12-3 or TRBV12-4 combines with J gene TRBJ1-6, with D maybe TRBD1 (5 bases). Trimming left V 6 bases short and J 6 bases short, with 12 bases between. This CDR3 is built from 14 residues. CDR3 protein: CASSTGRSNSPLHF. DNA of the CDR3: TGTGCCAGCAGCACGGGACGGAGTAATTCACCCCTCCACTTT.

This clonotype turned up a few times. The V gene is TRBV5-6, the J gene TRBJ2-3; TRBD2 matches at 7 bases. Germline lookup yields CDR1 SGHDT and CDR2 YYEEEE. Germline trimming cut 2 bases from V and 1 base from J; bases unmatched to any gene: 4. This CDR3 has 15 amino acids. The CDR3 loop reads CASSFTSGGTDTQYF. As DNA, the CDR3 is TGTGCCAGCAGCTTTACGAGCGGGGGCACAGATACGCAGTATTTT.

The chain recombines TRBV11-3 with TRBJ1-2; a possible D gene is TRBD1 (5 bases). Trimming shortened V by 0 bases and J by 3 bases, and 8 bases separated the two germline ends. There are 14 residues in the CDR3. Germline lookup yields CDR1 SGHNT and CDR2 YENEEA. The DNA of the CDR3 is TGTGCCAGCAGCTTAGAAGGCAGGGACTATGGCTACACCTTC. Protein: CASSLEGRDYGYTF.

The rearrangement uses TRBV11-2 and TRBJ2-5; no definite D call. V lost 5 bases and J 1 base, leaving 14 bases between the germline ends. CDR1 and CDR2 (germline): SGHAT, FQNNGV. CDR3 length equals 15 residues. CDR3 sequence reads: CASSQPWTSQETQYF. In DNA form, the CDR3 reads TGTGCCAGCAGCCAACCCTGGACCTCCCAAGAGACCCAGTACTTC.

This rearrangement joins TRBV28 to TRBJ2-7; TRBD1 might be the D (5 bases). V lost 6 bases to trimming and J lost 6 bases, with 18 bases between them. CDR1 and CDR2 from the germline V gene are MDHEN and SYDVKM. The CDR3 sequence is 14 residues long. The chain's CDR3 is CASSPMARELEQYF. CDR3 DNA: TGTGCCAGCAGCCCAATGGCCAGGGAACTCGAGCAGTACTTC.

This clonotype was observed a single time. The CDR3 loop is CASSPQTQGPTGELFF. CDR3 nucleotides: TGTGCCAGCAGCCCCCAAACCCAGGGTCCCACCGGGGAGCTGTTTTTT. The genes are TRBV7-3 and TRBJ2-2, with D possibly being TRBD1 (5 bases). The length of the CDR3 is 16 residues. The V and J ends lost 5 bases and 4 bases respectively, with 17 bases between them. In germline, CDR1 is SGHTA, CDR2 FQGTGA.

J is TRBJ1-2 and V is TRBV5-4; D is unresolved. In germline, CDR1 is SGHNT, CDR2 YYREEE (reference sequence). Trimming stripped 5 bases from V and 7 bases from J, with 9 bases between. This CDR3 is built from 11 residues. For the CDR3, the DNA is TGTGCCAGCAGATCTCTGTCTGGCTACACCTTC. This encodes CASRSLSGYTF.

There are a few counts of this clonotype. The chain is built from TRBV24-1 and TRBJ2-2, with TRBD2 matching over 11 bases. This CDR3 is 17 amino acids long. The J segment lost 4 bases and the V segment lost 11 bases, leaving 14 bases of the junction unmatched. Germline CDR1 and CDR2: KGHDR and SFDVKD. The CDR3 coding sequence is TGTGCCAGTACTCCGGGACTAGCGGACTGGGGCACCGGGGAGCTGTTTTTT. Its protein is CASTPGLADWGTGELFF.

Only a few counts were recorded for this clonotype. The V gene is TRBV29-1, the J gene TRBJ2-1; weak D call: TRBD2 (5 bases). CDR1 is SQVTM and CDR2 is ANQGSEA in the germline V gene. This CDR3 is built from 13 residues. The V end was cut by 4 bases, the J end by 4 bases, with 11 bases between. This chain's CDR3 is CSVVLWEYNEQFF. The CDR3 DNA sequence: TGCAGCGTTGTGTTGTGGGAGTACAATGAGCAGTTCTTC.

This clonotype was observed at least ten times. The chain has TRBV2 and TRBJ1-1; D uncertain. In germline, CDR1 is SNHLY, CDR2 FYNNEI. CDR3 length equals 13 residues. The V gene lost 7 bases and the J gene lost 1 base, with 10 bases spanning the gap. The DNA for the CDR3 is TGTGCCAGCAAAACGGCCAGGAACACTGAAGCTTTCTTT. It codes for CASKTARNTEAFF.

The rearrangement uses TRBV29-1 and TRBJ2-7; 9 bases fit TRBD1. This CDR3 is built from 11 residues. The J segment lost 6 bases and the V segment lost 4 bases, leaving 1 base of the junction unmatched. Germline V gives CDR1 SQVTM, CDR2 ANQGSEA. DNA for the CDR3: TGCAGCGTTGGACAGGGGGGCGAGCAGTACTTC. Protein: CSVGQGGEQYF.

This clonotype came up many times. The V call is TRBV6-5, the J call TRBJ2-5; tentative D call: TRBD1 (6 bases). Trimming removed 4 bases from V and 4 bases from J, with 16 bases in between. The length of the CDR3 is 15 residues. Germline lookup yields CDR1 MNHEY and CDR2 SVGAGI. The CDR3: CASSFRQAYRETQYF. The CDR3 region has the DNA TGTGCCAGCAGTTTCAGACAGGCGTACAGAGAGACCCAGTACTTC.

The V and J genes are TRBV7-6 and TRBJ1-1; weak D call: TRBD1 (5 bases). V lost 5 bases and J 7 bases, leaving 17 bases between the germline ends. This CDR3 comprises 14 residues. Germline CDR1 and CDR2: SGHVS and FNYEAQ. The CDR3 protein is CASSPERGFGEAFF. In DNA form, the CDR3 reads TGTGCCAGCAGCCCAGAACGGGGGTTTGGTGAAGCTTTCTTT.

V gene TRBV4-3 combines with J gene TRBJ2-3; D gene unclear. The CDR3 totals 14 residues. The germline V gene has CDR1 LGHNA and CDR2 YSLEER. V gave up 1 base and J gave up 2 bases, with 7 bases separating them. The CDR3 protein is CASSQVTLTDTQYF. CDR3 sequence (DNA): TGCGCCAGCAGCCAAGTCACCCTCACAGATACGCAGTATTTT.

The V and J genes are TRBV4-2 and TRBJ1-2; TRBD1 matches at 9 bases. Germline-derived CDR1 and CDR2 are LGHNA and YNFKEQ. The CDR3 runs 18 residues. The V and J ends lost 1 base and 8 bases, in that order; junction bases with no gene match: 17. DNA of the CDR3: TGTGCCAGCAGCCAAGGGATGGGCGATGGGACAGGGACGAGGGGCTACACCTTC. It is translated as CASSQGMGDGTGTRGYTF.